Each of the 27 T cell receptor beta chains below was sequenced from the same sample in a study of blood T cell repertoires in COVID-19. Some clones are missing from TCRdb's copy, which holds only in-frame ones; the method was immunoSEQ multiplex PCR. Of approximately 250,000 clones in the sample, 88% are singletons; the top ten hold 1% to 1.5%. The material sequenced was PBMCs or T cells enriched from blood (not recorded which). These receptors originate from a woman in her 40s with acute COVID-19.

The rearrangement joins TRBV5-1 to TRBJ1-4, with TRBD1 identical over 8 bases. CDR3 length: 15 amino acids. The trim removed 4 bases at V and 8 bases at J, leaving 10 bases unmatched. Germline V gene sequence: CDR1 SGHRS, CDR2 YFSETQ. CDR3 in amino acids: CASSPSGTGGEKLFF. In DNA form, the CDR3 reads TGCGCCAGCAGCCCCAGCGGGACAGGCGGCGAAAAACTGTTTTTT.

A single count supports this clone. The CDR3 region is CASSLTIQPHGYTF. The CDR3 region has the DNA TGTGCCAGCAGCTTAACGATACAGCCACATGGCTACACCTTC. The chain combines TRBV7-3 with TRBJ1-2, with D uncertain. The CDR3 loop spans 14 amino acids. Trimming removed 0 bases at V and 6 bases at J, with 11 bases between. Germline-derived CDR1 and CDR2 are SGHTA and FQGTGA.

The rearrangement links TRBV5-5 to TRBJ1-1, with D perhaps TRBD1 (5 bases). Per germline, CDR1 SGHKS and CDR2 YYEKEE (reference sequence). Trimming shortened V by 6 bases and J by 1 base, and 16 bases separated the two germline ends. The length of the CDR3 is 15 residues. This CDR3 is CASKRVAGENTEAFF. The CDR3 bases are TGTGCCAGCAAACGGGTGGCGGGGGAGAACACTGAAGCTTTCTTT.

CDR3 region: CASSHNDRATFNEQFF. Written as DNA, the CDR3 is TGCGCCAGCAGCCACAATGACAGGGCAACCTTCAATGAGCAGTTCTTC. The V call is TRBV4-1, the J call TRBJ2-1; 7 bases are a match to TRBD1. Trimming took 3 bases from V and 6 from J; bases not matched to a gene: 11. Germline CDR1 and CDR2: MGHRA and YSYEKL. The CDR3 contains 16 residues.

The chain employs TRBV6-6 and TRBJ2-7, with D possibly matching TRBD2 (6 bases). V was shortened by 5 bases and J by 1 base, with 21 bases between the two germline ends. This CDR3 has 17 residues. Germline V gene lookup returns CDR1 MNHNY and CDR2 SVGAGI (reference sequence). CDR3 nucleotides: TGTGCCAGCAGTCTAGCAGCGTTCGGGAGCGGATCCTACGAGCAGTACTTC. Protein product: CASSLAAFGSGSYEQYF.

This clone occurred once. This chain uses TRBV10-3 with TRBJ2-1; tentative D call: TRBD1 (5 bases). The V end lost 5 bases, the J end lost 8 bases, and 13 bases lay between the germline ends. The germline V gene encodes CDR1 ENHRY and CDR2 SYGVKD. The CDR3 runs 13 residues. The CDR3 region has the DNA TGTGCCATCAGTACAGGCAGTGTCGATGAGCAGTTCTTC. Translation: CAISTGSVDEQFF.

The chain couples TRBV11-2 to TRBJ2-3; the match to TRBD2 covers 13 bases. CDR1 SGHAT and CDR2 FQNNGV come from the germline V gene. This CDR3 is built from 18 residues. With V trimmed by 2 bases and J by 3 bases, 8 bases remained unmatched. The CDR3 reads CASSLRLAGGPFTDTQYF. As DNA, the CDR3 is TGTGCCAGCAGCTTAAGACTAGCGGGAGGCCCTTTTACAGATACGCAGTATTTT. Variable domain in full (rest from reference TRBV11-2 and TRBJ2-3): EAGVAQSPRYKIIEKRQSVAFWCNPISGHATLYWYQQILGQGPKLLIQFQNNGVVDDSQLPKDRFSAERLKGVDSTLKIQPAKLEDSAVYLCASSLRLAGGPFTDTQYFGPGTRLTVL.

V is TRBV7-2 and J is TRBJ2-1, with D uncertain. The CDR3 runs to 11 residues. V was shortened by 5 bases and J by 4 bases, with 3 bases between the two germline ends. The germline CDR1 and CDR2 sequences are SGHTA and FQGNSA. CDR3 loop: CASSPYNEQFF. The CDR3 DNA reads TGTGCCAGCAGCCCGTACAATGAGCAGTTCTTC.

The chain is built from TRBV11-2 and TRBJ1-1; 11 nucleotides agree with TRBD1. The trim removed 5 bases at V and 5 bases at J, leaving 4 bases unmatched. The CDR3 length is 14 residues. Germline V CDR1 and CDR2: SGHAT, FQNNGV. The CDR3 nucleotides are TGTGCCAGCAGCACAGGGACAGGGGGGACTGAAGCTTTCTTT. Amino acids: CASSTGTGGTEAFF.

The chain carries TRBV2 and TRBJ1-5; 7 bases are a match to TRBD1. The CDR3 totals 18 residues. Unmatched junction bases numbered 14, after V lost 4 bases and J lost 2 bases. The germline gives CDR1 SNHLY, CDR2 FYNNEI. The CDR3 is CASSARDSPIEGNQPQHF. The CDR3 DNA reads TGTGCCAGCAGTGCCCGGGACAGCCCGATTGAGGGCAATCAGCCCCAGCATTTT.

J is TRBJ2-7 and V is TRBV9; 8 bases align to TRBD2. The CDR3 extends over 15 amino acids. Germline V gene data show CDR1 as SGDLS and CDR2 as YYNGEE. V dropped 0 bases and J dropped 1; count of bases not matched to a gene: 3. This CDR3 reads CASSVGSSGSYEQYF. Written as DNA, the CDR3 is TGTGCCAGCAGCGTAGGGTCTAGCGGGTCCTACGAGCAGTACTTC.

The rearrangement joins TRBV7-2 to TRBJ2-7; 12 nucleotides line up with TRBD1. Germline CDR1 reads SGHTA; CDR2 reads FQGNSA. The CDR3 consists of 15 residues. V gave up 2 bases and J gave up 4 bases; unmatched junction bases: 3. The CDR3 sequence: CASSLRDRGPYEQYF. The CDR3 bases are TGTGCCAGCAGCTTAAGGGACAGGGGGCCTTACGAGCAGTACTTC.

V and J are TRBV27 and TRBJ2-7, with D possibly being TRBD2 (7 bases). CDR1 MNHEY and CDR2 SMNVEV come from the germline V gene (reference sequence). V lost 5 bases to trimming and J lost 6 bases, with 20 bases between them. This CDR3 contains 15 residues. CDR3 region: CASSISRGGRGEQYF. CDR3 DNA sequence: TGTGCCAGCAGTATCTCAAGGGGGGGCCGGGGCGAGCAGTACTTC.

The V gene is TRBV29-1, the J gene TRBJ1-2; D perhaps matches TRBD1 (5 bases). The CDR3 spans 14 residues. Germline V CDR1 and CDR2: SQVTM, ANQGSEA. V dropped 7 bases and J dropped 4 bases, with 19 bases sitting between them. In DNA, the CDR3 is TGCAGCGGGACGGAAGGGGCTGACCCCTATGGCTACACCTTC. Translating gives CSGTEGADPYGYTF.

This clone was observed a few times. The chain's CDR3 is CASSARLAGEETQYF. CDR3 nucleotide sequence: TGTGCCAGCAGTGCACGACTAGCGGGAGAAGAGACCCAGTACTTC. This sequence joins TRBV2 and TRBJ2-5; TRBD2 matches at 12 bases. The CDR3 runs to 15 residues. Germline CDR1 SNHLY, CDR2 FYNNEI. V was pared by 4 bases and J by 3 bases, with 3 bases of the junction left unmatched.

This clone was recorded only once. The V call is TRBV7-8, the J call TRBJ2-1; TRBD1 aligns across 9 bases. The CDR3 is 16 residues long. Trimming removed 2 bases from V and 7 bases from J; junction bases left unmatched: 9. The germline V gene encodes CDR1 SGHVS and CDR2 FQNEAQ. The CDR3 sequence: CASSLRDRVVGNEQFF. As DNA, the CDR3 is TGTGCCAGCAGCTTAAGGGACAGGGTCGTAGGTAATGAGCAGTTCTTC. The full variable domain, rest sourced from reference TRBV7-8 and TRBJ2-1, is GAGVSQSPRYKVAKRGQDVALRCDPISGHVSLFWYQQALGQGPEFLTYFQNEAQLDKSGLPSDRFFAERPEGSVSTLKIQRTQQEDSAVYLCASSLRDRVVGNEQFFGPGTRLTVL.

The chain couples TRBV30 to TRBJ1-4; TRBD1 might be the D (5 bases). CDR1 is GTSNPN and CDR2 is SVGIG in the germline V gene (reference sequence). Trimming took 4 bases from V and 5 from J, leaving 11 bases between them. There are 13 residues in the CDR3. Here the CDR3 reads CAWNMDTNEKLFF. DNA of the CDR3: TGTGCCTGGAACATGGACACCAATGAAAAACTGTTTTTT. Using reference TRBV30 and TRBJ1-4 for the parts outside the CDR3, the full variable domain is SQTIHQWPATLVQPVGSPLSLECTVEGTSNPNLYWYRQAAGRGLQLLFYSVGIGQISSEVPQNLSASRPQDRQFILSSKKLLLSDSGFYLCAWNMDTNEKLFFGSGTQLSVL.

The J gene is TRBJ1-1, the V gene TRBV20-1, with D maybe TRBD1 (5 bases). This CDR3 has 10 residues. Germline CDR1 reads DFQATT; CDR2 reads SNEGSKA (reference sequence). Trimming took off 6 bases at V and 11 bases at J, with 13 bases between the two ends. CDR3 residues: CSAETGRAFF. CDR3 nucleotides: TGCAGTGCAGAAACAGGACGGGCTTTCTTT.

Only one count was recorded for this clone. The genes are TRBV5-1 and TRBJ2-1, with 12 bases identical to TRBD2. The CDR3 extends over 17 amino acids. Germline trimming cut 1 base from V and 6 bases from J; bases unmatched to any gene: 8. Germline CDR1 reads SGHRS; CDR2 reads YFSETQ. The CDR3 DNA reads as TGCGCCAGCAGCTTGTATCCTCGGACTAGCGGGGTCAATGAGCAGTTCTTC. Its protein is CASSLYPRTSGVNEQFF.

V gene TRBV5-8 combines with J gene TRBJ2-5; TRBD1 matches 7 bases. J was trimmed by 5 bases and V by 0 bases; bases with no gene match: 10. CDR1 and CDR2 (germline): SGHTS, YDEGEE. There are 16 residues in the CDR3. The chain's CDR3 is CASSLAGTADGETQYF. The DNA of the CDR3 is TGTGCCAGCAGCTTGGCCGGGACAGCTGACGGGGAGACCCAGTACTTC.

The J gene is TRBJ1-5, the V gene TRBV30, with 9 bases that match TRBD1. CDR3 length: 14 amino acids. Trimming at V came to 7 bases and at J to 3 bases, leaving 7 bases not matched to a gene. The germline gives CDR1 GTSNPN, CDR2 SVGIG (reference sequence). CDR3 in amino acids: CAYNRDRANQPQHF. The CDR3 region has the DNA TGTGCCTACAACCGGGACAGGGCCAATCAGCCCCAGCATTTT.

This rearrangement joins TRBV29-1 to TRBJ2-5; the D gene is possibly TRBD1 (6 bases). CDR3 length: 12 amino acids. V was shortened by 7 bases and J by 5 bases, with 14 bases between the two germline ends. CDR1 is SQVTM, CDR2 ANQGSEA, per germline. The CDR3 coding sequence is TGCAGCGCAGCAGGGGAAGTGGAGACCCAGTACTTC. Protein sequence: CSAAGEVETQYF.

The chain employs TRBV3-1 (or the pseudogene TRBV3-2) and TRBJ1-1; 9 bases are a match to TRBD1. This CDR3 is 16 amino acids long. Germline loops: CDR1 LGHDT, CDR2 YNNKEL (reference sequence). V gave up 5 bases and J gave up 4 bases; unmatched junction bases: 11. CDR3 loop: CASSTPGQGFGTEAFF. The CDR3 DNA sequence: TGTGCCAGCAGCACGCCGGGACAGGGATTCGGCACTGAAGCTTTCTTT.

The chain carries TRBV27 and TRBJ1-5, with 8 bases fitting TRBD1. Losses at the gene ends were 5 bases for V and 9 bases for J; bases not matched to a gene: 9. CDR1 is MNHEY, CDR2 SMNVEV, per germline (reference sequence). This CDR3 contains 14 residues. The CDR3 DNA reads as TGTGCCAGCAGTCGGGGGACAGGAAGCCGGCCCCAGCATTTT. As protein: CASSRGTGSRPQHF.

V gene TRBV7-9 combines with J gene TRBJ1-1, with 9 bases aligning to TRBD1. The CDR3 covers 17 residues. With V trimmed by 5 bases and J by 0 bases, 10 bases remained unmatched. CDR1 is SEHNR and CDR2 is FQNEAQ in the germline V gene (reference sequence). The CDR3 nucleotides read TGTGCCAGCAGCCGCCAGACAGGGGGATTAATGAACACTGAAGCTTTCTTT. It codes for CASSRQTGGLMNTEAFF.

This rearrangement joins TRBV2 to TRBJ1-5, with D perhaps matching TRBD1 (5 bases). V lost 4 bases and J lost 7, with 14 bases in between. The CDR3 runs 14 residues. Germline CDR1 reads SNHLY; CDR2 reads FYNNEI. Here the CDR3 DNA reads TGTGCCAGCAGTGGACAGACGAGAATCCAGCCCCAGCATTTT. This translates into CASSGQTRIQPQHF.

The genes are TRBV12-3 or TRBV12-4 and TRBJ2-7; 7 nucleotides match TRBD1. The CDR3 consists of 13 residues. V dropped 2 bases and J dropped 6; count of bases not matched to a gene: 4. CDR3 sequence: CASSLRGRREQYV. For the CDR3, the DNA is TGTGCCAGCAGTTTAAGGGGGCGACGCGAGCAGTACGTC.